This T cell receptor beta chain was captured in a study of cytomegalovirus exposure and HLA in healthy donors (dated by TCRdb to between 2016 and 2019). Regarding the study in general: According to an earlier analysis of 587 of the donors, some 180 million T cells yielded 90 million to 140 million unique TCR beta sequences and about 300 Gb of sequence data. An early release covering roughly 640 HLA-typed donors comprised roughly 300 gigabases of sequencing data and about 90 million unique TCR sequences. Among the roughly 370 genotyped donors, about 85% belonged to the genetic ancestry cluster associated with self-reported Caucasian donors. The study aimed to test whether signatures of past pathogen exposure could be identified by cataloging public T cell receptors. The T cell repertoires of under 750 subjects were profiled by immunosequencing and related to cytomegalovirus serostatus. A separate validation cohort of 100 to 150 different subjects was used in addition to the roughly 640-subject first cohort. To predict cytomegalovirus infection status, the study brought together high-throughput TCR immunosequencing, statistical association of individual TCRs with disease status, and machine learning. In a later analysis, previously published TCR beta repertoires from roughly 710 donors were re-analyzed and high-resolution HLA genotyping was added so that TCR occurrence patterns could be studied. The later analysis used no new phenotypic data to find candidate immune exposures, relying instead on TCR beta sequences and their occurrence across donors. An earlier analysis of 500 to 750 of the donors applied high-throughput TCR beta sequencing to assess whether each TCR beta V gene segment acted as functional or pseudogenic. Donor age, sex, ethnicity and CMV serostatus were collected together with the repertoire data. A later genetic analysis used genome-wide SNP genotypes for about 60% of the 666 donors, treating that subset as a discovery cohort. All discovery cohort repertoires had been generated using a single sequencing platform. HLA typing included class I and class II loci at four-digit resolution. The number of typed donors differed by locus: about 629-630 for A, B, C, DRB1 and DQB1; 500 to 550 for DQA1; approximately 600 for DPA1; and roughly 470 for DPB1. A few DR-DQ haplotypes were treated as single units for association and clustering because of strong linkage in the cohort. Among over 350 genotyped donors of the cohort, an average of roughly 240,000 unique TCR beta nucleotide sequences were sequenced per donor, about a sixth of them non-productive.

Libraries were constructed by the immunoSEQ multiplex PCR assay. A mixture of 60 forward primers for TCR Vbeta segments and 13 reverse primers for TCR Jbeta segments was used in the multiplex PCR. The CDR3 region of rearranged TCR beta genes was amplified from genomic DNA by a multiplex PCR assay. The amplified TCR beta libraries were sequenced on the Illumina HiSeq System as 87-base-pair reads. The original pipeline was this. A later analysis tallied roughly 76 million unique TCR beta chains across the 666 repertoires, and around 10 million of those chains were shared by two or more donors. Raw reads were error-corrected and collapsed into unique sequences by a nearest-neighbor algorithm in which closely related sequences were merged to remove PCR and sequencing errors. CDR3 sequences were aligned to IMGT reference sequences to assign V, D and J gene segments. For a sequence to be retained, a match of at least six nucleotides was required to both a V gene segment and a J gene segment. Rearrangements were classified as productive when the CDR3 lacked stop codons and remained in frame with V and J, and all other rearrangements were classified as non-productive. Following IMGT convention, CDR3 was defined as the stretch from the second conserved V-encoded cysteine up to the conserved J-encoded phenylalanine. Sequences without an unambiguous match to a single V gene segment were excluded from the earlier analysis of over 500 of the donors. An earlier analysis of some 500 of the donors classified V segments as functional when productive rearrangements were above 56.7% and as segregating when the standard deviation between donors was above 5%. A statistical classification framework was developed to diagnose cytomegalovirus status using the catalog of TCR beta chain sequences. V and J gene assignment, in a later analysis, came from comparing TCR nucleotide sequences with IMGT/GENE-DB human TR gene sequences. In a later analysis, CDR3 sequences and most-parsimonious VDJ recombination scenarios were assigned using the TCRdist pipeline. In a later analysis, each TCR beta chain was defined by its CDR3 amino acid sequence together with its V-gene family, and reads lacking a unique V-gene family were excluded. To address suspected cross-contamination and a sequencing artifact, a later analysis removed around 590 highly shared, low-generation-probability nucleotide sequences. In a later analysis, a clonal expansion index was calculated for each public chain from normalized within-repertoire ranks of inferred template counts. A later analysis computed generation probabilities with a VDJ recombination model fitted to out-of-frame rearrangements, and checked the results against IGoR. Hypergeometric tests were used in a later analysis to score TCR-TCR, TCR-HLA and TCR-CMV co-occurrence, with a repertoire-size bias correction applied to the TCR pairs. False discovery rates were estimated in a later analysis by permuting HLA or CMV assignments 20 times. In a later analysis, co-occurring TCRs were grouped with DBSCAN, and TCRdist sequence similarity was added when clustering was performed within HLA-allele-positive subsets. Co-occurrence clustering excluded repertoires with fewer than 30,000 or more than 120,000 public chains, plus five with anomalous nucleotide sharing. This immuneACCESS table, as held by TCRdb, lists in-frame sequences with V and J called but not all clones. Of the missing ones, under half trace to an unresolved V gene in checked studies; the others have no known cause. The D gene and trimming were derived from the DNA, and the V and J assignments and clone size from that table. Recorded for this sample are 110,000 to 150,000 clones; 76% of them occurred a single time. In total, the top ten clones hold roughly 2% of the sample.

On this clone: Its antigen target is currently unknown. No much larger clone exists at a distance of one base, and base qualities are not known.

Overall results and qualifications from the work: Sequencing depth was assumed to be roughly uniform across donors in the presence/absence analyses, though that assumption may not hold. CMV serostatus was the only immune exposure information available for the cohort. Over 15 rarely observed V segments, including chromosome 9 orphons, were excluded from the earlier analysis of approximately 500 of the donors because counts were too low. The authors suggested that the approach could potentially be generalized to other disease states and immunological phenotypes. Most TCR sequences were observed very rarely across donors, whereas some public TCRs were present in many individuals. Because HLA typing was missing for some donors at each locus, association tests included only the typed subset. In an earlier analysis of about 600 of the donors, most TCR beta V segments appeared in productive rearrangements about 90% or about 30% of the time, broadly matching IMGT annotations. A further reported finding was that TCR beta sequences accurately predicted the HLA-A and HLA-B alleles for most subjects in the first cohort. A later analysis found that TCR association rates varied across HLA loci, with DRB1 alleles showing the most associated TCRs and HLA-C alleles the fewest. In vitro tests confirmed that a few of the cytomegalovirus-associated TCR beta chains recognize cytomegalovirus antigens. Assigning TCR associations to individual alleles was difficult when HLA alleles, especially DR and DQ, strongly co-occurred. A later analysis found that most CMV-associated TCR beta chains appeared HLA-restricted, with HLA associations seemingly driven largely by CMV exposure. Correlated functional status among segregating V segments might reflect linkage disequilibrium, but an unknown experimental factor could not be ruled out. A later analysis associated around 16,000 TCR beta sequences with specific HLA alleles at a false discovery rate of 0.05. An association between a missense DCLRE1C variant and V-gene and J-gene trimming of TCR beta chains was found in a later genetic analysis and replicated in an independent cohort. In a later analysis, HLA-associated TCR beta chains showed more clonal expansion and lower generation probabilities than non-associated chains that were equally common. According to a later analysis, parvovirus B19, influenza, CMV and Epstein-Barr virus appeared linked to several top co-occurrence clusters. A group of highly shared sequence variants was considered likely to be a technical artifact of the sequencing pipeline. In a later genetic analysis, fewer N-insertions in productive TCRs were reported among donors in an Asian-associated ancestry cluster than the 666-donor mean. In both the original and validation cohorts, the classifier was reported to diagnose cytomegalovirus status with high specificity and sensitivity. The study listed 170 or so TCR beta chains as associated with cytomegalovirus. The 87-base-pair reads could not distinguish some IMGT-functional V segments, including TRBV6-2 and TRBV6-3, so those segments were excluded. Only TCR beta chains were sequenced in this cohort, and the absence of alpha or paired-chain data limited detectable features.

CDR1 and CDR2, looked up from the germline V gene, are SGDLS and YYNGEE. V is cut by 0 bases and J by 8 bases, and the space between the germline ends is 14 bases. The CDR3 numbers 15 residues from cysteine through phenylalanine. The kept DNA is CDR3 alone, 45 bases in frame from the first base. The cohort was made up of approximately 670 healthy bone marrow donors. Cohort members were all nominally healthy when sampled, although unrecorded immune exposures were likely present. The donor was CMV seronegative and belonged to the group of around 350 seronegative cohort members. Each donor provided a peripheral blood sample, and peripheral blood mononuclear cells were used for TCR beta sequencing. The Qiagen DNeasy Blood Extraction Kit was used to extract genomic DNA from the blood cell samples.

The TCR sequence derives from a woman aged 40 to 49 in good health and CMV-seronegative. This chain is built from TRBV9 and TRBJ1-4; a weak D assignment points to TRBD1 (5 bases agree). The sequenced material came from PBMCs. In nucleotides, the sequence is TGTGCCAGCAGCGTAGCTGGGGGGATGCGCGAAAAACTGTTTTTT. It encodes CASSVAGGMREKLFF.